This is a list of T cell receptor beta chains from one sample in a study of beta chain features in type 1 diabetes. The method was immunoSEQ multiplex PCR; TCRdb's version includes in-frame clones alone and lacks a portion of them. The sample has hundreds of thousands of clones; around 15% are singletons. The sequencing input was naive CD4+ T cells from blood. The origin of the receptors is a man between 18 and 35 years old with type 1 diabetes. Both conserved end residues are part of each CDR3. D genes are given only for firm matches. Rows give clone size only sometimes, using once, few, many, or a class for an expanded clone.

v_call	j_call	d_call	clone_size	cdr3_aa	cdr3_nt
TRBV29-1	TRBJ2-7	.	.	CSYRQNAYEQYF	TGCAGCTACCGACAGAACGCCTACGAGCAGTACTTC
TRBV7-2	TRBJ2-3	TRBD2	few	CASSGGGFSTDTQYF	TGTGCCAGCAGTGGCGGGGGATTTAGCACAGATACGCAGTATTTT
TRBV7-2	TRBJ2-7	TRBD1	.	CASSRTGGTGEQYF	TGTGCCAGCAGCCGTACAGGGGGGACTGGAGAGCAGTACTTC
TRBV7-2	TRBJ2-6	.	.	CASSYTSSGANVLTF	TGTGCCAGCAGTTATACATCCTCTGGGGCCAACGTCCTGACTTTC
TRBV27	TRBJ1-1	.	few	CASSSLGGNTEAFF	TGTGCCAGCAGTTCCCTGGGGGGGAACACTGAAGCTTTCTTT
TRBV4-2	TRBJ2-6	.	few	CASSQEERGSGANVLTF	TGTGCCAGCAGCCAAGAAGAAAGGGGGTCTGGGGCCAACGTCCTGACTTTC
TRBV27	TRBJ2-1	TRBD2	few	CASSGLAIRNEQFF	TGTGCCAGCAGCGGACTAGCCATAAGGAATGAGCAGTTCTTC
TRBV5-1	TRBJ2-7	TRBD1	.	CASSFRTGDYEQYF	TGCGCCAGCAGCTTCAGGACAGGGGACTACGAGCAGTACTTC
TRBV10-3	TRBJ1-5	.	.	CAISESRIGQPQHF	TGTGCCATCAGTGAGTCGCGAATAGGTCAGCCCCAGCATTTT
TRBV5-4	TRBJ1-1	TRBD1	few	CASSSYRGNTEAFF	TGTGCCAGCAGTTCCTACAGGGGGAACACTGAAGCTTTCTTT
TRBV7-8	TRBJ2-5	TRBD2	few	CASRIIAGGGETQYF	TGTGCCAGCAGAATTATAGCGGGAGGAGGCGAGACCCAGTACTTC
TRBV14	TRBJ2-5	TRBD1	few	CASGDRGETQYF	TGTGCCAGCGGCGACAGGGGAGAGACCCAGTACTTC
TRBV5-6	TRBJ2-7	.	.	CASSLRHEQYF	TGTGCCAGCAGCTTAAGGCACGAGCAGTACTTC
TRBV28	TRBJ1-1	.	few	CASSLFVGTQAFF	TGTGCCAGCAGTTTATTCGTAGGGACCCAAGCTTTCTTT
TRBV29-1	TRBJ2-5	TRBD1	few	CSVDRGRKETQYF	TGCAGCGTGGACAGGGGGCGAAAAGAGACCCAGTACTTC
TRBV27	TRBJ1-4	.	few	CASTPKDEKLFF	TGTGCCAGCACCCCGAAAGATGAAAAACTGTTTTTT
TRBV7-3	TRBJ2-1	.	few	CASSLIGGGTYNEQFF	TGTGCCAGCAGCTTAATTGGCGGGGGCACCTACAATGAGCAGTTCTTC
TRBV7-3	TRBJ1-1	.	.	CASSGGGSLNTEAFF	TGTGCCAGCTCGGGGGGTGGCAGTTTGAACACTGAAGCTTTCTTT
TRBV30	TRBJ1-1	.	few	CAWISYRTQNTEAFF	TGTGCCTGGATTTCTTACCGGACACAGAACACTGAAGCTTTCTTT
TRBV7-2	TRBJ2-7	TRBD2	.	CASSIASGYEQYF	TGTGCCAGCAGCATCGCTAGCGGGTACGAGCAGTACTTC
TRBV2	TRBJ2-5	.	.	CASSIEQEETQYF	TGTGCCAGCAGCATAGAACAGGAAGAGACCCAGTACTTC
TRBV5-1	TRBJ2-2	TRBD1	few	CASSDYTGATGELFF	TGCGCCAGCAGCGATTATACAGGGGCCACCGGGGAGCTGTTTTTT
TRBV7-2	TRBJ2-1	.	.	CASSQELRVNEQFF	TGTGCCAGCAGCCAAGAATTGCGTGTCAATGAGCAGTTCTTC
TRBV11-2	TRBJ2-4	TRBD1	.	CASSPRSGGDRNIQYF	TGTGCCAGCAGCCCTAGGTCCGGTGGGGACAGAAACATTCAGTACTTC
TRBV6-6	TRBJ2-3	.	.	CASSWSDRTDTQYF	TGTGCCAGCAGTTGGAGCGACAGGACAGATACGCAGTATTTT
TRBV27	TRBJ2-3	TRBD1	.	CASSLLGQGFLGPDTQYF	TGTGCCAGCAGTTTATTGGGACAGGGATTCTTGGGGCCGGATACGCAGTATTTT
TRBV7-9	TRBJ1-4	.	few	CASSPVAMYEKLFF	TGTGCCAGCAGCCCGGTGGCGATGTATGAAAAACTGTTTTTT
TRBV4-2	TRBJ2-5	TRBD2	few	CASSQRRGVRETQYF	TGTGCCAGCAGCCAACGGCGGGGGGTACGGGAGACCCAGTACTTC
TRBV14	TRBJ2-7	.	.	CASSQDFGVQGLYEQYF	TGTGCCAGCAGCCAAGATTTCGGAGTACAGGGCCTCTACGAGCAGTACTTC
TRBV27	TRBJ2-6	.	.	CASADRGANVLTF	TGTGCCAGCGCCGACAGGGGGGCCAACGTCCTGACTTTC
TRBV30	TRBJ1-2	.	.	CAWSVQAADGYTF	TGTGCCTGGAGTGTACAGGCGGCAGATGGCTACACCTTC
TRBV7-2	TRBJ2-7	TRBD1	.	CASSRQGVGLYEQYF	TGTGCCAGCAGCAGACAGGGTGTAGGGCTCTACGAGCAGTACTTC
TRBV19	TRBJ2-7	.	few	CATGDGYEQRLGVEQYF	TGTGCCACCGGGGACGGGTACGAGCAAAGACTTGGGGTCGAGCAGTACTTC
TRBV9	TRBJ2-1	.	.	CASSVASGTNEQFF	TGTGCCAGCAGCGTAGCTTCGGGGACCAATGAGCAGTTCTTC
TRBV7-9	TRBJ1-2	TRBD1	few	CASRDRQGNYGYTF	TGTGCCAGCAGGGACCGACAGGGTAACTATGGCTACACCTTC
TRBV14	TRBJ1-2	TRBD1	.	CASSPQRGAGGNYDYTF	TGTGCCAGCAGCCCCCAAAGAGGGGCAGGGGGCAACTATGACTACACCTTC
TRBV29-1	TRBJ2-7	TRBD1	.	CSVAGTGEGYEQYF	TGCAGCGTTGCCGGGACAGGGGAGGGCTACGAGCAGTACTTC
TRBV15	TRBJ2-7	.	few	CATSRGGDFYEQYF	TGTGCCACCAGCAGAGGTGGGGACTTTTACGAGCAGTACTTC
TRBV30	TRBJ2-5	.	.	CAWSFGIQETQYF	TGTGCCTGGAGTTTCGGGATCCAAGAGACCCAGTACTTC
TRBV9	TRBJ2-2	.	.	CASSVAQSRDTGELFF	TGTGCCAGCAGCGTGGCACAAAGTCGCGACACCGGGGAGCTGTTTTTT
TRBV30	TRBJ2-7	.	.	CAWSSGAYEQYF	TGTGCCTGGAGTTCAGGGGCATACGAGCAGTACTTC
TRBV18	TRBJ2-7	TRBD2	.	CASSSTVASGGYEQYF	TGTGCCAGCTCGTCCACCGTTGCTAGCGGGGGGTACGAGCAGTACTTC
TRBV27	TRBJ2-1	.	few	CASSLLTRDYNEQFF	TGTGCCAGCAGTTTATTGACTAGGGATTACAATGAGCAGTTCTTC
TRBV10-3	TRBJ2-1	TRBD2	few	CAISESSGRDNEQFF	TGTGCCATCAGTGAGTCGAGCGGGAGGGATAATGAGCAGTTCTTC
TRBV7-9	TRBJ2-1	.	few	CASSLTSSYNEQFF	TGTGCCAGCAGCTTGACTAGCTCCTACAATGAGCAGTTCTTC